The rows below give T cell receptor beta chains drawn from one sample of a study of T cells after yellow fever vaccination. TCRdb re-analysed the 5' RACE reads in MiXCR, keeping a single row per CDR3 protein. The sample comprises fewer than 500,000 distinct CDR3 sequences, roughly a sixth of which are singletons, and 15% to 20% rests with the top ten. The sample consisted of PBMCs, taken before the yellow fever booster vaccination. Receptors were obtained from a young man who received the YFV17D yellow fever vaccine. Both conserved end residues are part of each CDR3. Fields, in order: CDR3 DNA, CDR3 protein, J gene, V gene, D gene, clone size. The D gene is left open where the match is weak. Clone sizes are given selectively: once, few, many, or a class where the clone is expanded.

TGTGCCAGCAGCTTACCGGGACAGGGATCCTACAATGAGCAGTTCTTC,CASSLPGQGSYNEQFF,TRBJ2-1,TRBV5-5,TRBD1,NA
TGTGCCAGCACCGGACAGGGCGTATACTCACCCCTCCACTTT,CASTGQGVYSPLHF,TRBJ1-6,TRBV3-1,TRBD1,once
TGTGCCAGCTCACCATCCTTAACAGGGGGCCCGGGGAACACTGAAGCTTTCTTT,CASSPSLTGGPGNTEAFF,TRBJ1-1,TRBV18,TRBD1,NA
TGCGCCAGCAGCCAATCCTTAGGAGGGGCGAACACTGAAGCTTTCTTT,CASSQSLGGANTEAFF,TRBJ1-1,TRBV4-3,NA,NA
TGTGCCAGCAGACTTACTCAGAGCACAGATACGCAGTATTTT,CASRLTQSTDTQYF,TRBJ2-3,TRBV12-3/TRBV12-4,NA,NA
TGCGCCAGCAGCTCCACGACAGGGGGAAGTGGCTACACCTTC,CASSSTTGGSGYTF,TRBJ1-2,TRBV5-1,TRBD1,NA
TGTGCCAGCAGCCCTAGCGCTACAGGGAGTTGGTATGGCTACACCTTC,CASSPSATGSWYGYTF,TRBJ1-2,TRBV7-2,NA,few
TGTGCCAGCAGAGCGGGGACAGGCTACAATGAGCAGTTCTTC,CASRAGTGYNEQFF,TRBJ2-1,TRBV7-8,NA,NA
TGTGCCATCACTTTACAGGACTCTGGAAACACCATATATTTT,CAITLQDSGNTIYF,TRBJ1-3,TRBV10-3,NA,many
TGTGCCAGCAGTGGGCGGGGGGTTCTTTACAATGAGCAGTTCTTC,CASSGRGVLYNEQFF,TRBJ2-1,TRBV7-9,TRBD2,once
TGTGCCAGCAGTCTAAGGTCCAGGGTACTCCCCGGAAACACCATATATTTT,CASSLRSRVLPGNTIYF,TRBJ1-3,TRBV27,NA,NA
TGTGCCAGCAGTAACCGGGACAGGGGTCATTTT,CASSNRDRGHF,TRBJ2-3,TRBV2,TRBD1,NA
TGCGCCAGCAGCCGAGGACCCGGGGAGCAGTTCTTC,CASSRGPGEQFF,TRBJ2-1,TRBV4-3,NA,few
TGTGCCAGCAGCGACAGGGGGTACTACAATGAGCAGTTCTTC,CASSDRGYYNEQFF,TRBJ2-1,TRBV6-1,TRBD1,few
TGTGCCAGCACCAACGGGGGGGGACGCGAGGAGCAGTACTTC,CASTNGGGREEQYF,TRBJ2-7,TRBV6-5,TRBD2,NA
TGTGCCAGCAGCGTGACGGAGTACTACGAGCAGTACTTC,CASSVTEYYEQYF,TRBJ2-7,TRBV7-9,NA,NA
TGTGCCAGCAGCTTAGGCAGGGCTCCACCAGATACGCAGTATTTT,CASSLGRAPPDTQYF,TRBJ2-3,TRBV11-1,NA,NA
TGCGCCAGCAGCTTCGGGAGGGGGGCGAGCGAGCAGTACTTC,CASSFGRGASEQYF,TRBJ2-7,TRBV4-1,TRBD2,NA
TGTGCCAGCAGCTTGGGCAGGGGCCATCAGCCCCAGCATTTT,CASSLGRGHQPQHF,TRBJ1-5,TRBV5-6,NA,few
TGCAGTGTAAGAGCGGGGGGGCCCCACACCGGGGAGCTGTTTTTT,CSVRAGGPHTGELFF,TRBJ2-2,TRBV20-1,TRBD2,few
TGTGCCAGCAGTTACGAAGAGCTGGCCCGGGATGGCTACACCTTC,CASSYEELARDGYTF,TRBJ1-2,TRBV6-6,NA,NA
TGTGCCAGCAGCCCCATGGGCAGGTGGGCCGGGACAGGGGTATACGGCTACACCTTC,CASSPMGRWAGTGVYGYTF,TRBJ1-2,TRBV9,TRBD1,NA
TGCAGTGCTTTTACAGGGGCTGGGCAGTATTTT,CSAFTGAGQYF,TRBJ2-3,TRBV20-1,TRBD1,few
TGCGCCAGCAGCCTGGATGGATTTCTGGCCGGCTACACCTTC,CASSLDGFLAGYTF,TRBJ1-2,TRBV5-1,NA,few
TGTGCCAGCAGCTTAAATAGCGGCCAAGCCGGGGAGCTGTTTTTT,CASSLNSGQAGELFF,TRBJ2-2,TRBV7-3,NA,NA
TGTGCCAGCAGTTCTGGGGCCCGCGAGCAGTACTTC,CASSSGAREQYF,TRBJ2-7,TRBV6-5,NA,few
TGTGCCAGCAGCCGATCTAGCGGGGGTAGCTCCTACAATGAGCAGTTCTTC,CASSRSSGGSSYNEQFF,TRBJ2-1,TRBV7-6,TRBD2,few
TGCAGTGCTAGAACTAGCGGTCTCGAGGCCGGGGAGCTGTTTTTT,CSARTSGLEAGELFF,TRBJ2-2,TRBV20-1,TRBD2,NA
TGTGCCAGCAGCTTAACCGGGACAGGGCATGCTGAAGCTTTCTTT,CASSLTGTGHAEAFF,TRBJ1-1,TRBV11-2,TRBD1,NA
TGTGCCAGCAGTGATCACAACACAGATACGCAGTATTTT,CASSDHNTDTQYF,TRBJ2-3,TRBV12-3/TRBV12-4,NA,NA
TGTGCCAGCACGAGGGAACCCGGGGAGCTGTTTTTT,CASTREPGELFF,TRBJ2-2,TRBV6-1,NA,NA
TGTGCCAGCACCTACTGGTGGGGAGAGACCCAGTACTTC,CASTYWWGETQYF,TRBJ2-5,TRBV6-2/TRBV6-3,NA,NA
TGTGCCATCCTGGGCTCTGAAGCTTTCTTT,CAILGSEAFF,TRBJ1-1,TRBV10-3,NA,few
TGTGCCAGCAGCGTAGCAGGGGAACGGGATGAAAAACTGTTTTTT,CASSVAGERDEKLFF,TRBJ1-4,TRBV9,NA,NA
TGCAGCGCTGGGGCGGGACAGGGGACGGGTTGGGTGTCAGAGACCCAGTACTTC,CSAGAGQGTGWVSETQYF,TRBJ2-5,TRBV29-1,TRBD1,NA
TGTGCCAGCAGCTCAGGGGCGCTAGTAGCCGGGGAGCTGTTTTTT,CASSSGALVAGELFF,TRBJ2-2,TRBV7-9,NA,once
TGTGCCAGCAGCTTATCAGCGGGCCCCTACGAGCAGTACTTC,CASSLSAGPYEQYF,TRBJ2-7,TRBV7-3,NA,many
TGCGCCAGCAGCTTCGGGACAGTGATCTATAATTCACCCCTCCACTTT,CASSFGTVIYNSPLHF,TRBJ1-6,TRBV5-1,TRBD1,NA
TGTGCCAGCAGCGCCCTTGCATCGACAGCGATCTCGAACACCGGGGAGCTGTTTTTT,CASSALASTAISNTGELFF,TRBJ2-2,TRBV9,NA,NA